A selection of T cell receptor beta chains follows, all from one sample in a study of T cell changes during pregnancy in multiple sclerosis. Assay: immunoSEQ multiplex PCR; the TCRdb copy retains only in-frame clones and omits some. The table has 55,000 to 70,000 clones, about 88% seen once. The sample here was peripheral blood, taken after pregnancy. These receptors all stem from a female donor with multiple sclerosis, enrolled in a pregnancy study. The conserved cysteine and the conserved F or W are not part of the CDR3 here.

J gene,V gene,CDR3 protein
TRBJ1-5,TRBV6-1,ASSNMGQGSQPQH
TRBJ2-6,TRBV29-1,SAREGAGANVLT
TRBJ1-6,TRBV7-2,ASSFRTPTTSPLH
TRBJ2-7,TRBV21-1,ASSPPGGTLSYEQY
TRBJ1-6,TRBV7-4,ASSLRTARLKGNSPLH
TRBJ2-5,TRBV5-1,ASSLEQLSRWETQY
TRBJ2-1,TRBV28,ATLHPGGNEQF
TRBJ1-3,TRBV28,ASSLGQRNTIY
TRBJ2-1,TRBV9,ASSVLSGWNEQF
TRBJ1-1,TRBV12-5,ASGRGMNTEAF
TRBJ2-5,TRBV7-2,ASSPSVRETQY
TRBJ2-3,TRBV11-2,ASRGTSLTDTQY
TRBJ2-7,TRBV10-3,ATKLGGYEQY
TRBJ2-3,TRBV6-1,ASSGLAGALVTDTQY
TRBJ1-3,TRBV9,ASSRQGAFSGNTIY
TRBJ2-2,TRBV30,AWIRLQGAGELF
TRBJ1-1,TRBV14,ASSPQGALYTEAF
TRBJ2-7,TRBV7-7,ASSTRGTEQY
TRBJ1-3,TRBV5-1,ASSLGAGISGNTIY
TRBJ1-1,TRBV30,AWSVYRNTEAF
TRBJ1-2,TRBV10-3,AISEEVWDYYGYT
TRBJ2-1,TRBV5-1,ASSPLAYNEQF
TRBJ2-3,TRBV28,ASSSTGVSDTQY
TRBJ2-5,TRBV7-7,ASSSGVEETQY
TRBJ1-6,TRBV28,ASSFVSPLH
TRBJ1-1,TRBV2,AREYVEGLMNTEAF
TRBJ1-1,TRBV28,ASSLTGGNTEAF
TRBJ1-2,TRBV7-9,ASSPTQQGAYGYT
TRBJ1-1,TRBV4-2,ASSQDLLRETEAF
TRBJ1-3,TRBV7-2,ASSLGQSSGNTIY
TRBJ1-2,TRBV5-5,ASSLGDRAYGYT
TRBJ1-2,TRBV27,ASRSGQGYGYT
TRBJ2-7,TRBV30,AWTGYLRNYEQY
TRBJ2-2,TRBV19,ASSVSGGANTGELF
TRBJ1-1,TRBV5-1,ASSLGNWGRGTEAF
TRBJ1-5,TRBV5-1,ASSLAGTGQGQPQH
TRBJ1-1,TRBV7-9,ASSPMLTEAF
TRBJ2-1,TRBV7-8,ASSSTSGVYNEQF
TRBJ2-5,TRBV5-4,ASSSPSGGREETQY
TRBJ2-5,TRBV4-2,ASSHRRGETQY
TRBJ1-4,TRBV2,ASSDRGGTNEKLF
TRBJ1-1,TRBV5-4,ASSPSTGLYTEAF
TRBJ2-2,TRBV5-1,ASSWDRPNTGELF
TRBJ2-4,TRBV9,ASSVPPSGIQY
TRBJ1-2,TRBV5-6,ASSLYGGYT
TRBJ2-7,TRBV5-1,ASSLSTVSYEQY
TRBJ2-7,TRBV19,ASSILWGGNNEQY
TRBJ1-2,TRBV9,ASSVDHTSYGYT